Presented here are 16 T cell receptor beta chains from one specimen sequenced in a study of neurological immune-mediated disorders. TCRdb used MiXCR to reprocess the 5' RACE reads, holding one entry per CDR3 protein. The data show fewer than 65,000 distinct CDR3 sequences, with under 13% seen just once and roughly 5.2% held by the top ten. The sample comprised PBMCs. These receptors were obtained from a man aged 65 to 79 with HTLV-1-associated myelopathy (HAM/TSP).

This clonotype was recorded at least ten times. The CDR3 DNA is TGCAGTGCTAGCGGGGGCCCCAACAATGAGCAGTTCTTC. Amino acids: CSASGGPNNEQFF. This chain joins TRBV20-1 and TRBJ2-1; D is perhaps TRBD1 or TRBD2 (6 bases each). V shed 3 bases and J shed 5 bases, with 11 bases lying between them. The CDR3 has 13 amino acids. Per the germline V gene, CDR1 is DFQATT and CDR2 is SNEGSKA (reference sequence).

This clonotype came up many times. This chain uses TRBV5-1 with TRBJ2-2, with D uncertain. Germline CDR1 reads SGHRS; CDR2 reads YFSETQ. The CDR3 is 14 amino acids. V lost 4 bases and J 1 base, leaving 8 bases between the germline ends. The DNA for the CDR3 is TGCGCCAGCAGCGGCGGTCGGAACACCGGGGAGCTGTTTTTT. This gives the protein CASSGGRNTGELFF.

This clonotype was seen at least ten times. The rearrangement uses TRBV20-1 and TRBJ1-5; maybe TRBD1 (5 bases). This CDR3 comprises 14 residues. Per germline, CDR1 DFQATT and CDR2 SNEGSKA (reference sequence). V was clipped by 2 bases and J by 1 base, with 9 bases between them. Written as DNA, the CDR3 is TGCAGTGCTAGAAGTGGGGCGAGCAATCAGCCCCAGCATTTT. It translates to CSARSGASNQPQHF.

V usage is TRBV19 and J usage is TRBJ1-2; the D is unclear. Germline V gene sequence: CDR1 LNHDA, CDR2 SQIVND (reference sequence). V gave up 6 bases and J gave up 5 bases, with 16 bases separating them. The CDR3 is 14 amino acids. Written as DNA, the CDR3 is TGTGCCAGTAGAGGAGTCGAGGGCGGATATGGCTACACCTTC. This translates into CASRGVEGGYGYTF.

This clonotype was seen repeatedly, ten times or more. The gene calls are TRBV9 and TRBJ2-1, with 7 positions matching TRBD2. Germline lookup yields CDR1 SGDLS and CDR2 YYNGEE. V lost 3 bases to trimming and J lost 9 bases; unmatched junction nucleotides: 12. CDR3 length: 15 amino acids. CDR3 nucleotides: TGTGCCAGCAGCGAAACGGGGACTATTCTAGCTGAGCAGTTCTTC. This sequence encodes CASSETGTILAEQFF.

A remark on this clonotype: A much more abundant neighbour one base away suggests this may be a read error. The rearrangement uses TRBV28 and TRBJ1-3, with 10 positions matching TRBD1. The trim removed 4 bases at V and 6 bases at J, leaving 9 bases unmatched. CDR1 is MDHEN, CDR2 SYDVKM, per germline. The CDR3 has 16 amino acids. CDR3 sequence reads: CASSSAGTGAVNTIYF. CDR3 bases: TGTGCCAGCAGTTCCGCCGGGACAGGGGCTGTAAACACCATATATTTT.

This clonotype showed up just a few times. CDR3 nucleotide sequence: TGTGCCAGCAGCTTCTCACAGGGTGGAGAAAAACTGTTTTTT. Encoded protein: CASSFSQGGEKLFF. The chain uses TRBV7-9 and TRBJ1-4, with D perhaps TRBD1 (6 bases). This CDR3 is built from 14 residues. Germline CDR1 reads SEHNR; CDR2 reads FQNEAQ (reference sequence). V lost 3 bases, J lost 8 bases, and 13 bases lay in between.

This clonotype was recorded at least ten times. The J gene is TRBJ2-2, the V gene TRBV12-3 or TRBV12-4, with TRBD1 matching over 9 bases. The CDR3 consists of 15 residues. V lost 6 bases and J lost 2; bases outside the gene matches: 4. Here the CDR3 DNA reads TGTGCCAGCAGCCCGGACAGGGGAAACACCGGGGAGCTGTTTTTT. Translation: CASSPDRGNTGELFF.

This clonotype was counted ten times or more. The rearrangement uses TRBV27 and TRBJ1-6; D may be TRBD1 (5 bases). V dropped 1 base and J dropped 7 bases, with 14 bases sitting between them. CDR1 and CDR2 from the germline V gene are MNHEY and SMNVEV (reference sequence). The CDR3 sequence is 16 residues long. CDR3 nucleotide sequence: TGTGCCAGCAGTTTATTCGGGACGGGGAGGAATTCACCCCTCCACTTT. Protein sequence: CASSLFGTGRNSPLHF.

Note on this clonotype: A much bigger clone sits one base away, suggesting this may be a read error. This chain uses TRBV25-1 with TRBJ2-2; a possible D gene is TRBD1 (6 bases). The V gene lost 7 bases and the J gene lost 4 bases, with 13 bases spanning the gap. Germline V gene lookup returns CDR1 MGHDK and CDR2 SYGVNS. This CDR3 spans 14 amino acids. The CDR3 spells CASKGEISTGELFF. CDR3 DNA sequence: TGTGCCAGCAAGGGGGAAATCTCCACCGGGGAGCTGTTTTTT.

This clonotype was seen ten or more times. V and J are TRBV29-1 and TRBJ2-3; D remains unclear. CDR3 length equals 13 residues. Germline-derived CDR1 and CDR2 are SQVTM and ANQGSEA. V was trimmed by 4 bases and J by 5 bases, leaving 13 bases between them. CDR3 sequence reads: CSVVIQTQDTQYF. The DNA for the CDR3 is TGCAGCGTTGTAATCCAGACCCAAGATACGCAGTATTTT.

This clonotype was seen many times. V and J are TRBV2 and TRBJ2-5; D gene ambiguous. From germline, CDR1 is SNHLY and CDR2 FYNNEI. The V and J ends lost 8 bases and 5 bases respectively, with 24 bases between them. The CDR3 has 16 amino acids. For the CDR3, the DNA is TGTGCCAGCCGTGGGCAGATAATGACCAGTAGGGAGACCCAGTACTTC. Translated, it gives CASRGQIMTSRETQYF.

This clonotype has more than one count but fewer than ten. V gene TRBV7-2 combines with J gene TRBJ2-2; no reliable D call. The germline V gene has CDR1 SGHTA and CDR2 FQGNSA. This CDR3 comprises 13 residues. Deletions cut 0 bases from V and 5 bases from J, with 4 bases between. The CDR3 DNA reads TGTGCCAGCAGCTTAGCTCCGACCGGGGAGCTGTTTTTT. Amino acids: CASSLAPTGELFF. Using reference TRBV7-2 and TRBJ2-2 for the parts outside the CDR3, the full variable domain is GAGVSQSPSNKVTEKGKDVELRCDPISGHTALYWYRQSLGQGLEFLIYFQGNSAPDKSGLPSDRFSAERTGGSVSTLTIQRTQQEDSAVYLCASSLAPTGELFFGEGSRLTVL.

This clonotype was seen many times. Here the CDR3 DNA reads TGCAGCGTGACAGACAGCCCTAGCTATGGCTACACCTTC. It translates to CSVTDSPSYGYTF. The chain joins TRBV29-1 to TRBJ1-2, with D perhaps TRBD1 (5 bases). The V end was cut by 6 bases, the J end by 4 bases, with 15 bases between. Germline V lookup: CDR1 SQVTM, CDR2 ANQGSEA. This CDR3 region has 13 residues.

This sequence joins TRBV19 and TRBJ1-5; weak D call: TRBD1 (5 bases). The V end was cut by 7 bases, the J end by 4 bases, with 17 bases between. Looked up from germline, CDR1 is LNHDA and CDR2 is SQIVND (reference sequence). CDR3 size: 15 residues. The CDR3 DNA is TGTGCCAGTACCCACGGAGGGACGGATAATCAGCCCCAGCATTTT. Translating gives CASTHGGTDNQPQHF.

A note on this clonotype: A much larger clone lies a single base off, so this may be a read error. The genes are TRBV7-9 and TRBJ2-3; D unclear. Germline V CDR1 and CDR2: SEHNR, FQNEAQ (reference sequence). The CDR3 extends over 13 amino acids. V was cut by 4 bases and J by 1 base, with 6 bases left in between. CDR3 in DNA: TGTGCCAGCAGCTCCTGCCGCACAGATACGCAGTATTTT. Its protein product is CASSSCRTDTQYF. The full variable domain, its missing parts supplied by reference TRBV7-9 and TRBJ2-3, is DTGVSQNPRHKITKRGQNVTFRCDPISEHNRLYWYRQTLGQGPEFLTYFQNEAQLEKSRLLSDRFSAERPKGSFSTLEIQRTEQGDSAMYLCASSSCRTDTQYFGPGTRLTVL.